This T cell receptor (beta chain) was sequenced for a study of blood T cells in healthy people across ages. Study as a whole: With template switching, about one barcoded beta molecule was captured per two T cells. Study-level results: Across the age range, TCR beta diversity per million T cells fell in a roughly linear way. It was the long-lived donors that had more naive CD4+ cells and higher diversity than aged donors.

Worth noting for this clonotype: What it binds is not known.

With 0 bases clipped from V and 5 bases from J, the junction kept 7 bases outside the gene matches. Germline V gives CDR1 DFQATT, CDR2 SNEGSKA (reference sequence). The CDR3 extends over 15 amino acids. They isolated at least 6 million PBMCs from each sample. For the second PCR, which ran for 7 to 11 cycles, a sample-barcoded 5' primer and a J-beta primer mix were used. TCRdb reprocessed the 5' RACE reads with MiXCR, giving one entry per CDR3 protein. The sample gives approximately 900,000 distinct CDR3 sequences, around 49% of which show up once; around 15% is in the top ten. The chain recombines TRBV20-1 with TRBJ2-7; 10 bases match TRBD1. The sequencing sample was made of blood. The TCR sequence derives from a man between 25 and 39 years old in good health. CDR3 sequence (DNA): TGCAGTGCTAGAGATCAAGACAGGGGGCTGGACGAGCAGTACTTC. Its protein is CSARDQDRGLDEQYF.